The present T cell receptor beta chain was sequenced within a study of blood T cell repertoires in COVID-19. TCRdb's copy holds only in-frame clones and misses some; the assay was immunoSEQ multiplex PCR. The sample carries roughly 90,000 clones, over 85% recorded once. Sequenced material: peripheral blood. This receptor was identified in a middle-aged man with acute or convalescent COVID-19.

CDR3 sequence reads: CAWMPGALGGANVLTF. The CDR3 nucleotides are TGTGCCTGGATGCCAGGGGCGCTGGGGGGGGCCAACGTCCTGACTTTC. The rearrangement links TRBV30 to TRBJ2-6, with D perhaps TRBD1 (6 bases). The ends were cut back, 4 bases at V and 4 bases at J, with 17 bases in the middle. Per the germline V gene, CDR1 is GTSNPN and CDR2 is SVGIG (reference sequence). The CDR3 covers 16 residues.